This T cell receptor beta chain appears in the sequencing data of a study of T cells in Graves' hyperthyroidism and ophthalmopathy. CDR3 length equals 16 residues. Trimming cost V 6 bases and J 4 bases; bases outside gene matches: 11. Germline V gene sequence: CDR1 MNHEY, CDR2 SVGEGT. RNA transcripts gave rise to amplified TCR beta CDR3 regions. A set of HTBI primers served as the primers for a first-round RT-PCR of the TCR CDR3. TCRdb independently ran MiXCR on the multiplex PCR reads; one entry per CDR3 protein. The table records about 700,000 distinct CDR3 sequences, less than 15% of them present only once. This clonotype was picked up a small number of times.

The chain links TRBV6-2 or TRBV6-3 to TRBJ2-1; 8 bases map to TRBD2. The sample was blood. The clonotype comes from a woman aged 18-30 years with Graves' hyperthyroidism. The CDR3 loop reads CASSGGGRDSYNEQFF. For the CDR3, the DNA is TGTGCCAGCAGCGGGGGGGGGCGGGATAGTTACAATGAGCAGTTCTTC.